This T cell receptor (beta chain) was identified in a study of circulating CD8 cells and anti-PD-1 response in melanoma. This CDR3 comprises 14 residues. The trim removed 3 bases at V and 7 bases at J, leaving 5 bases unmatched. Germline lookup yields CDR1 SGDLS and CDR2 YYNGEE. Live CD3+CD8+TCRalphabeta+ cells were sorted into four subsets by PD-1 and/or TIGIT. This clonotype came up a few times. TCR libraries were prepared from about 16 ng of total RNA with the QIAseq Immune Repertoire TCR panel. TCRdb analysed the reads with MiXCR anew, one entry per CDR3 protein. Of about 590 distinct CDR3 sequences detected, about 7.5% appear once; the ten largest clones hold around 28%.

The V call is TRBV9, the J call TRBJ2-7; TRBD2 agrees at 12 bases. The sequencing used CD8+ T cells from PBMCs, collected at baseline or after one month of anti-PD-1 therapy (not recorded which). This receptor was obtained from a human donor with melanoma. This CDR3 is CASSDGGLAGEQYF. CDR3 nucleotide sequence: TGTGCCAGCAGCGACGGAGGACTAGCGGGGGAGCAGTACTTC. Drawing the rest from reference TRBV9 and TRBJ2-7, the complete variable domain is DSGVTQTPKHLITATGQRVTLRCSPRSGDLSVYWYQQSLDQGLQFLIQYYNGEERAKGNILERFSAQQFPDLHSELNLSSLELGDSALYFCASSDGGLAGEQYFGPGTRLTVT.